This T cell receptor (beta chain) was recovered during a study of shared clonotypes between healthy human individuals. The protocol was immunoSEQ multiplex PCR, while the TCRdb copy is restricted to in-frame clones and leaves out a portion. The table records some 2.1 million clones, just under 95% of them present only once. This clone was picked up one time. The antigen is unknown. Germline values: CDR1 SGHAT, CDR2 FQNNGV. This CDR3 has 15 amino acids. Between the trimmed V and J ends, which lost 5 bases and 6 bases, there was a span of 16 bases. Naive CD8 cells were CD45RO-negative, positively selected for CCR7, excluding terminally differentiated effector memory CD45RA+ cells. Nashville, Tennessee was home to all donors, each a Caucasian adult. Study-level results: Generally, naive subsets (rather than memory subsets) showed larger estimated richness. Rarefaction revealed incomplete sorted-subset sequencing despite large depth. The sampled material consisted only of blood, and tissue repertoires are likely to differ.

This receptor was obtained from a man in his late teens or twenties in good health. The specimen was naive CD8+ T cells sorted from blood. This chain joins TRBV11-2 and TRBJ2-2; D not resolved. The CDR3 loop is CASSQASVAPGELFF. CDR3 DNA: TGTGCCAGCAGCCAAGCCTCTGTGGCGCCCGGGGAGCTGTTTTTT.